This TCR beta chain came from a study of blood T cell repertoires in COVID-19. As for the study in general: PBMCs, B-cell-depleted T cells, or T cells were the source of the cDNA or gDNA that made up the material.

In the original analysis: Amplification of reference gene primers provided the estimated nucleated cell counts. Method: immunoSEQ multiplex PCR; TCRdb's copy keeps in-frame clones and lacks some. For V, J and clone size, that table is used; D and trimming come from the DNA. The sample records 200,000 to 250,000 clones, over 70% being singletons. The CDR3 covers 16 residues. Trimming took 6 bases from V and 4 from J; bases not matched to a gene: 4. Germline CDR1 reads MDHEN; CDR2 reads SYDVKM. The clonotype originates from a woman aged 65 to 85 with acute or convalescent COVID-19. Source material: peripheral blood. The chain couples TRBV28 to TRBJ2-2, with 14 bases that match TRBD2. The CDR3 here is CASRTSGRAGTGELFF. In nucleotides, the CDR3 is TGTGCCAGCAGGACTAGCGGGAGGGCGGGCACCGGGGAGCTGTTTTTT. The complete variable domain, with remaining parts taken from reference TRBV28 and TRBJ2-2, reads DVKVTQSSRYLVKRTGEKVFLECVQDMDHENMFWYRQDPGLGLRLIYFSYDVKMKEKGDIPEGYSVSREKKERFSLILESASTNQTSMYLCASRTSGRAGTGELFFGEGSRLTVL.